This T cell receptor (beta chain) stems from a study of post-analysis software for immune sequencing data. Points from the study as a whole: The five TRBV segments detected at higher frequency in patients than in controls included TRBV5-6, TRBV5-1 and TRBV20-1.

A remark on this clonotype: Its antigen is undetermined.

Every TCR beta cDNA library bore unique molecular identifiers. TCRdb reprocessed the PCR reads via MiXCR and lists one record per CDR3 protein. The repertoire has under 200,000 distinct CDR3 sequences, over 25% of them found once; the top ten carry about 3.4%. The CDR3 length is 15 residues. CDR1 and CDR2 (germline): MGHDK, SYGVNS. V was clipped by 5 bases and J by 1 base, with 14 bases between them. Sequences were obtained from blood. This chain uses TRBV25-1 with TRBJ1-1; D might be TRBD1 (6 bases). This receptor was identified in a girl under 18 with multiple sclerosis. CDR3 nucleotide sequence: TGTGCCAGCAGTCGGCAGGGGAGTAGGAACACTGAAGCTTTCTTT. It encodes CASSRQGSRNTEAFF. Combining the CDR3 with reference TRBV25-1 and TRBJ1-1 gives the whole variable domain EADIYQTPRYLVIGTGKKITLECSQTMGHDKMYWYQQDPGMELHLIHYSYGVNSTEKGDLSSESTVSRIRTEHFPLTLESARPSHTSQYLCASSRQGSRNTEAFFGQGTRLTVV.